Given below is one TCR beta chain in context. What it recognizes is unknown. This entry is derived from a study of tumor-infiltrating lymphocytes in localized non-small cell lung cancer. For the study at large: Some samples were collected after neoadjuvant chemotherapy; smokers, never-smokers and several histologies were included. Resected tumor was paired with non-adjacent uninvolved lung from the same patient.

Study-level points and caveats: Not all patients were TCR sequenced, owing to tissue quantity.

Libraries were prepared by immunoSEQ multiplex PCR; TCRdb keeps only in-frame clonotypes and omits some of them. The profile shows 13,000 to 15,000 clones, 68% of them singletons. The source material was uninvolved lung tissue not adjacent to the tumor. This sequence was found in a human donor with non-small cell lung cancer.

The CDR3 loop reads CSVESSGRNTDTQYF. As DNA, the CDR3 is TGCAGCGTTGAAAGTAGCGGGAGGAACACAGATACGCAGTATTTT. The chain carries TRBV29-1 and TRBJ2-3; 10 nucleotides line up with TRBD2. Germline values: CDR1 SQVTM, CDR2 ANQGSEA. This CDR3 comprises 15 residues. With V trimmed by 2 bases and J by 2 bases, 4 bases remained unmatched.